Reported below is one T cell receptor beta chain. This entry is derived from a study of shared clonotypes between healthy human individuals. Study details: CD4 naive cells filled three plates per donor, CD4 memory three, CD8 naive two and CD8 memory one.

V was clipped by 1 base and J by 3 bases, with 9 bases between them. Germline V gene data show CDR1 as SGDLS and CDR2 as YYNGEE. CDR3 length: 14 amino acids. Some clones are missing from TCRdb's copy, which holds only in-frame ones; the method was immunoSEQ multiplex PCR. The data show some 2 million clones, with approximately 95% seen just once and roughly 0.13% held by the top ten. The chain employs TRBV9 and TRBJ2-3, with D possibly matching TRBD2 (6 bases). The sequenced material came from naive CD4+ T cells sorted from blood. Documented subset: CD45RA+ positively selected. This TCR was sampled from a man aged 18 to 29 in good health. The DNA of the CDR3 is TGTGCCAGCAGCGTAAATCTAGCGACAGATACGCAGTATTTT. Its protein is CASSVNLATDTQYF. The full variable domain, rest sourced from reference TRBV9 and TRBJ2-3, is DSGVTQTPKHLITATGQRVTLRCSPRSGDLSVYWYQQSLDQGLQFLIQYYNGEERAKGNILERFSAQQFPDLHSELNLSSLELGDSALYFCASSVNLATDTQYFGPGTRLTVL.